The clone carrying this T cell receptor beta chain was found a few times. The antigen is unknown. PCR employed 60 Vbeta and 13 Jbeta primers. Sequenced by immunoSEQ multiplex PCR; TCRdb stores in-frame clones only, minus some. The table records 85,000 to 130,000 clones, over 75% of them present only once. CDR3 length equals 14 residues. The germline gives CDR1 PRHDT, CDR2 FYEKMQ (reference sequence). The J segment lost 2 bases and the V segment lost 5 bases, leaving 4 bases of the junction unmatched. This entry is derived from a study of cytomegalovirus exposure and HLA in healthy donors. Study findings and constraints: Researchers counted about 150 TCR beta chains as cytomegalovirus-associated.

Specimen: PBMCs. The sequence was collected from a young woman in good health and CMV-seropositive. The genes are TRBV13 and TRBJ1-1; 8 bases align to TRBD1. The chain's CDR3 is CASSLRGPNTEAFF. The CDR3 DNA reads TGTGCCAGCAGCCTCAGGGGGCCTAACACTGAAGCTTTCTTT.